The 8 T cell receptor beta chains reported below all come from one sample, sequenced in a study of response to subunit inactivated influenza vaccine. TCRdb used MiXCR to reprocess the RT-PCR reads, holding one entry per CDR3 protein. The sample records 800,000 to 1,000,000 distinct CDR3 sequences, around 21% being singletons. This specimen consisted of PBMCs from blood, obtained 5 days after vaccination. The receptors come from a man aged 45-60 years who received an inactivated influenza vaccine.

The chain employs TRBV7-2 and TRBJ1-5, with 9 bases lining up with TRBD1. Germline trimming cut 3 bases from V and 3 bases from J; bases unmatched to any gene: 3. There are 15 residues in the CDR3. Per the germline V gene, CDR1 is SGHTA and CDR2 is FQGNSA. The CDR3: CASSLRDRANQPQHF. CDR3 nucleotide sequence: TGTGCCAGCAGCTTGCGGGACAGGGCCAATCAGCCCCAGCATTTT.

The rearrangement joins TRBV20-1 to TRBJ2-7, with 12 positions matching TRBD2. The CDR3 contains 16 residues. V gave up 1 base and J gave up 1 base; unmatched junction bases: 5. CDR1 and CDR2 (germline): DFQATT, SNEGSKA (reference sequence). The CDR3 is CSARGELAGGSYEQYF. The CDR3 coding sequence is TGCAGTGCTAGAGGGGAGCTAGCGGGAGGGTCCTACGAGCAGTACTTC.

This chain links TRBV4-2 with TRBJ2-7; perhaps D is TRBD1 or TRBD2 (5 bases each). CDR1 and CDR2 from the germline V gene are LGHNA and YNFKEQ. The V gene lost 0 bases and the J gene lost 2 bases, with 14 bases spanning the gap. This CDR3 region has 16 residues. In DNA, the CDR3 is TGTGCCAGCAGCCAAGATCCGGGGCCTGGGACCTACGAGCAGTACTTC. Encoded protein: CASSQDPGPGTYEQYF.

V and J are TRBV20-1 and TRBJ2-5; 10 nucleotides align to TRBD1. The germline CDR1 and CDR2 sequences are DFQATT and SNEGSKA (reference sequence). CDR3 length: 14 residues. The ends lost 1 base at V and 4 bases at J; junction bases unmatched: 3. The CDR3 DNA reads TGCAGTGCTAGAGGGACAGGGGGTTCAGAGACCCAGTACTTC. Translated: CSARGTGGSETQYF.

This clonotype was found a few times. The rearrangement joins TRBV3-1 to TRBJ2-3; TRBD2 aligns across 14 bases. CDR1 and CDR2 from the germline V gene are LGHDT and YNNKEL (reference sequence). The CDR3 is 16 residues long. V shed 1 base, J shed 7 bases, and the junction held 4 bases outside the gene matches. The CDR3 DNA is TGTGCCAGCAGCCAAGGACTAGCGGGGGGGAAAAATACGCAGTATTTT. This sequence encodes CASSQGLAGGKNTQYF.

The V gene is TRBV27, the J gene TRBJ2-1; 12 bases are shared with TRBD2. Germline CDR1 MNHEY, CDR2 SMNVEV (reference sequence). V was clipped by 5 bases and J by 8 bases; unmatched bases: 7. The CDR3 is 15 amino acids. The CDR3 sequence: CASSHGTSGHDEQFF. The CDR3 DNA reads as TGTGCCAGCAGTCACGGGACTAGCGGGCACGATGAGCAGTTCTTC.

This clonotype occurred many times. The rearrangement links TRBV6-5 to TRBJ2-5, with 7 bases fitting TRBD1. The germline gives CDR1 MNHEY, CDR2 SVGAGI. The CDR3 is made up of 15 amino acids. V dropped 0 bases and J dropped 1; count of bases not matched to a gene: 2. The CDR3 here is CASSYSPGGQETQYF. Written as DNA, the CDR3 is TGTGCCAGCAGTTACTCGCCAGGGGGCCAAGAGACCCAGTACTTC.

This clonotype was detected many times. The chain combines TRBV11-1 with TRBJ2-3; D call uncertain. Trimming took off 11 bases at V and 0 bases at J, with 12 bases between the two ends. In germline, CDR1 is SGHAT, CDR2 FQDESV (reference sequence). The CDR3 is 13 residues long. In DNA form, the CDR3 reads TGTGCCGAGAGACCGCTTAGCACAGATACGCAGTATTTT. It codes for CAERPLSTDTQYF.